These T cell receptor beta chains were read from a single sample in a study of neurological immune-mediated disorders. TCRdb reprocessed the 5' RACE reads with MiXCR, giving one entry per CDR3 protein. The sample has tens of thousands of distinct CDR3 sequences, about 6% seen once. Source material: CD4+ T cells from blood. Receptors originate from a woman aged 40 to 50 in good health. CDR3s include the opening cysteine and the closing phenylalanine or tryptophan. A D gene is named only where the DNA matches it firmly. Clone size is given for some rows only: seen once, a few or many times, or a class if the clone is expanded.

cdr3_length,v_call,j_call,clone_size,d_call,cdr3_nt,cdr3_aa
14,TRBV20-1,TRBJ2-3,many,TRBD2,TGCAGTGCTAGAGCTAGCGGCTACACAGATACGCAGTATTTT,CSARASGYTDTQYF
17,TRBV29-1,TRBJ2-3,many,TRBD1,TGCAGCGTTGAGGGGCCCGGGGACAGGGTGCCCCCAGATACGCAGTATTTT,CSVEGPGDRVPPDTQYF
12,TRBV20-1,TRBJ2-5,many,-,TGCAGTTCGACTACCCAGTGGGAGACCCAGTACTTC,CSSTTQWETQYF
14,TRBV7-2,TRBJ2-1,many,-,TGTGCCAGCAGCTTAGGGTTTCGATACAATGAGCAGTTCTTC,CASSLGFRYNEQFF
17,TRBV10-3,TRBJ2-1,many,TRBD2,TGTGCCATCACCGACCGACTAGCGGGACTTTCCGACAATGAGCAGTTCTTC,CAITDRLAGLSDNEQFF
15,TRBV28,TRBJ1-5,many,-,TGTGCCAGCGGGTTTGTCGGGTTTAGCAATCAGCCCCAGCATTTT,CASGFVGFSNQPQHF
15,TRBV10-3,TRBJ1-3,many,-,TGTGCCATCAGTGAGACCTGGGACGGTGGAAACACCATATATTTT,CAISETWDGGNTIYF
15,TRBV7-8,TRBJ2-5,many,TRBD1,TGTGCCAGCAGAAGGGACAGGGGGAGTCAAGAGACCCAGTACTTC,CASRRDRGSQETQYF
14,TRBV12-3/TRBV12-4,TRBJ2-7,many,TRBD2,TGTGCCAGCAGTTTATACGGGAGGGACTACGAGCAGTACTTC,CASSLYGRDYEQYF
13,TRBV10-3,TRBJ1-1,many,-,TGTGCCATCAGCGAGGACCGACGGAATGAAGCTTTCTTT,CAISEDRRNEAFF
15,TRBV10-3,TRBJ2-3,many,TRBD2,TGTGCCATCAGCCCATTGCGGGAGAGCACAGATACGCAGTATTTT,CAISPLRESTDTQYF
14,TRBV11-2,TRBJ1-1,many,-,TGTGCCAGCAGCTTTGCCCGGGCCTCCGCGCGGGCTTTCTTT,CASSFARASARAFF
16,TRBV4-1,TRBJ2-7,many,-,TGCGCCAGCAGCCAAGTGGAGGGGGGAAGCTCCTACGAGCAGTACTTC,CASSQVEGGSSYEQYF
12,TRBV28,TRBJ2-7,many,-,TGTGCCAGCAGTTTACGTCCCTACGAGCAGTACTTC,CASSLRPYEQYF
16,TRBV28,TRBJ2-3,many,TRBD1,TGTGCCAGCACCTCCCCGAGCCAGGGGGCAACAGATACGCAGTATTTT,CASTSPSQGATDTQYF
19,TRBV5-1,TRBJ2-1,many,TRBD2,TGCGCCAGCAGCTTGGAGAGGACAGGGACTAGCGGGAGAGGGAATGAGCAGTTCTTC,CASSLERTGTSGRGNEQFF
11,TRBV18,TRBJ2-1,-,-,TGTGCCAGCTCACCAAGGGATGAGCAGTTCTTC,CASSPRDEQFF
16,TRBV6-2/TRBV6-3,TRBJ2-1,many,-,TGTGCCAGCAGTTACTCCCATCTTACGGCATACAATGAGCAGTTCTTC,CASSYSHLTAYNEQFF
16,TRBV20-1,TRBJ2-5,many,TRBD2,TGCAGTGCTCGATGGCCGAATAGCGGGAGTGGCGAGACCCAGTACTTC,CSARWPNSGSGETQYF
16,TRBV18,TRBJ2-7,many,-,TGTGCCAGCTCACCACCCGGGACCTTTAGCTCCTACGAGCAGTACTTC,CASSPPGTFSSYEQYF
12,TRBV15,TRBJ1-2,many,-,TGTGCCACCAGCAGAGCTGAGGGCGGCTACACCTTC,CATSRAEGGYTF
15,TRBV10-1,TRBJ2-7,many,TRBD2,TGCGCCAGCAGCCCCGGGACTAGCGGGAAGAGCGAGCAGTACTTC,CASSPGTSGKSEQYF
17,TRBV27,TRBJ1-6,many,-,TGTGCCAGCAGTTCATGGAGGGGAAGTTCGGATAATTCACCCCTCCACTTT,CASSSWRGSSDNSPLHF
15,TRBV20-1,TRBJ1-6,many,-,TGCAGTGCTCCGCGTGAGGTGTCCTATAATTCACCCCTCCACTTT,CSAPREVSYNSPLHF
15,TRBV7-3,TRBJ2-7,many,TRBD2,TGTGCCAGCAGACGAGGCGGACTAGCGGGTGTGGAGCAGTACTTC,CASRRGGLAGVEQYF
12,TRBV7-2,TRBJ2-7,many,-,TGTGCCAGCAGCTTAGACCACTACGAGCAGTACTTC,CASSLDHYEQYF
16,TRBV20-1,TRBJ2-2,many,TRBD2,TGCAGTGCTAGTCCCGGAGCTAGCGGTATTGGCGGGGAGCTGTTTTTT,CSASPGASGIGGELFF
16,TRBV11-2,TRBJ2-5,many,-,TGTGCCAGCAGCCGCGGGACTCTCCGTTACCAAGAGACCCAGTACTTC,CASSRGTLRYQETQYF
14,TRBV10-1,TRBJ2-7,many,-,TGCGCCAGCAGCGTGTACCGGGCCTATGGCGAGCAGTACTTC,CASSVYRAYGEQYF
14,TRBV11-3,TRBJ2-2,-,TRBD1,TGTGCCAGCAGCGCGGGACAGGGGGCCGGGGAGCTGTTTTTT,CASSAGQGAGELFF
15,TRBV20-1,TRBJ2-7,many,TRBD2,TGCAGTGCTCCGTCTAGCGGGAGGACCGTCTACGAGCAGTACTTC,CSAPSSGRTVYEQYF
16,TRBV5-1,TRBJ2-1,many,TRBD2,TGCGCCAGCAGCTTGGTTGTGGCGGGAGGGGCTGATGAGCAGTTCTTC,CASSLVVAGGADEQFF
17,TRBV15,TRBJ2-3,many,TRBD1,TGTGCCACCAGCAGAGATTCCCGGGACAGGGGGGCAGATACGCAGTATTTT,CATSRDSRDRGADTQYF
15,TRBV5-1,TRBJ2-3,many,-,TGCGCCAGCAGCTTGACAGACCCGACGAAAGATACGCAGTATTTT,CASSLTDPTKDTQYF
15,TRBV20-1,TRBJ2-1,many,TRBD2,TGCAGTGCTCCGAAGGTTCTAGCGGGAGGTGTTGAGCAGTTCTTC,CSAPKVLAGGVEQFF
14,TRBV20-1,TRBJ1-6,many,TRBD1,TGCAGTGCTAGATTCGTGACAGGGGATTCACCCCTCCACTTT,CSARFVTGDSPLHF
14,TRBV5-1,TRBJ2-1,many,TRBD1,TGCGCCAGCAGCTGGGGACAGTTCGGCAATGAGCAGTTCTTC,CASSWGQFGNEQFF
14,TRBV15,TRBJ2-7,many,-,TGTGCCACCAGCAACCTTCGTGAGAACTACGAGCAGTACTTC,CATSNLRENYEQYF
14,TRBV7-9,TRBJ2-1,many,TRBD2,TGTGCCAGCAGCTTAGTAGCGGGGCACAATGAGCAGTTCTTC,CASSLVAGHNEQFF
14,TRBV20-1,TRBJ1-2,many,-,TGCAGTGCCACATCGGGGGTAGGAAACTATGGCTACACCTTC,CSATSGVGNYGYTF
14,TRBV7-6,TRBJ1-3,many,-,TGTGCCAGCAGCTCTTCTAGTTCTGGAAACACCATATATTTT,CASSSSSSGNTIYF
16,TRBV10-2,TRBJ2-5,many,TRBD2,TGCGCCAGCAGTGGTATTGGGACTAGCGGAGGGGAGACCCAGTACTTC,CASSGIGTSGGETQYF
14,TRBV12-3/TRBV12-4,TRBJ1-3,many,-,TGTGCCAGCAGCCCTACACGGTCTGGAAACACCATATATTTT,CASSPTRSGNTIYF
14,TRBV3-1,TRBJ1-6,many,TRBD1,TGTGCCAGCAGCCCGACAGGGTCGAAATCACCCCTCCACTTT,CASSPTGSKSPLHF
15,TRBV5-1,TRBJ2-2,many,-,TGCGCCAGCAGCTCCCGGGGGTCGAACACCGGGGAGCTGTTTTTT,CASSSRGSNTGELFF
14,TRBV29-1,TRBJ1-4,many,TRBD1,TGCAGCGTTGGGTTGACAGGGGGGAATGAAAAACTGTTTTTT,CSVGLTGGNEKLFF
14,TRBV12-3/TRBV12-4,TRBJ2-1,-,-,TGTGCCAGCAGCACAGGGATTGGTGGGAATGAGCAGTTCTTC,CASSTGIGGNEQFF
16,TRBV5-1,TRBJ2-7,many,-,TGCGCCAGCAGCTTGGCTCGTGATGTCAGGGACTACGAGCAGTACTTC,CASSLARDVRDYEQYF
15,TRBV29-1,TRBJ2-4,many,-,TGCAGCGTTGAACACGCGATAGGGGCCAAAAACATTCAGTACTTC,CSVEHAIGAKNIQYF
15,TRBV6-6,TRBJ1-4,many,-,TGTGCCAGCAGTTACACAGGGAGGGAGAATGAAAAACTGTTTTTT,CASSYTGRENEKLFF
15,TRBV15,TRBJ2-3,many,-,TGTGCCACCAGCACATTAAGAGACAACACAGATACGCAGTATTTT,CATSTLRDNTDTQYF
14,TRBV11-2,TRBJ2-2,medium-sized,-,TGTGCCAGCAGCTTAGGGACTATCGCCGGGGAGCTGTTTTTT,CASSLGTIAGELFF